The 4 T cell receptor beta chains in this list originate from one sample, sequenced in a study of shared clonotypes between healthy human individuals. TCRdb keeps only in-frame clones here, not all; method: immunoSEQ multiplex PCR. The sample yields approximately 2,200,000 clones, approximately 94% seen once. Naive CD8 isolation took CD45RO-negative cells positively selected for CCR7 and excluded terminally differentiated effector memory CD45RA+ cells. Sequences were obtained from naive CD8+ T cells from PBMCs. These receptors were collected from a man in his late teens or twenties in good health. Some clones in this sample may be carry-over from other donors' samples.

CDR3 in DNA: TGCGCCAGCAGCCAAGATCTTATAACAGGTAGTCAGCCCCAGCATTTT. Translating gives CASSQDLITGSQPQHF. The rearrangement links TRBV4-1 to TRBJ1-5; D possibly corresponds to TRBD1 (5 bases). This CDR3 comprises 16 residues. Per the germline V gene, CDR1 is MGHRA and CDR2 is YSYEKL. Deletions cut 0 bases from V and 6 bases from J, with 15 bases between.

In regard to this clone: This CDR3 is also generated by other DNA sequences in the sample. The genes are TRBV19 and TRBJ2-1; 11 bases match TRBD2. The CDR3 is made up of 15 amino acids. V trimming: 5 bases; J trimming: 2 bases; junction bases outside the gene matches: 2. Germline V gene lookup returns CDR1 LNHDA and CDR2 SQIVND (reference sequence). Written as DNA, the CDR3 is TGTGCCAGTAGTTTAGCGGGAGGGCCCTACAATGAGCAGTTCTTC. This translates into CASSLAGGPYNEQFF.

The chain carries TRBV27 and TRBJ2-5; maybe TRBD2 (6 bases). Per germline, CDR1 MNHEY and CDR2 SMNVEV (reference sequence). The CDR3 runs to 15 residues. Trimming stripped 4 bases from V and 4 bases from J, with 16 bases between. CDR3 sequence (DNA): TGTGCCAGCAGTTCGGGGAGGAGCCTCGTAGAGACCCAGTACTTC. This gives the protein CASSSGRSLVETQYF.

This clone has a handful of counts. The same CDR3 is also encoded by other DNA sequences in this sample. The chain uses TRBV4-1 and TRBJ2-7; no reliable D call. The germline V gene encodes CDR1 MGHRA and CDR2 YSYEKL. This CDR3 region has 13 residues. The germline V and J ends were trimmed by 1 base and 0 bases, with 4 bases remaining between them. The CDR3 sequence: CASSQGVSYEQYF. DNA of the CDR3: TGCGCCAGCAGCCAAGGGGTCTCCTACGAGCAGTACTTC.